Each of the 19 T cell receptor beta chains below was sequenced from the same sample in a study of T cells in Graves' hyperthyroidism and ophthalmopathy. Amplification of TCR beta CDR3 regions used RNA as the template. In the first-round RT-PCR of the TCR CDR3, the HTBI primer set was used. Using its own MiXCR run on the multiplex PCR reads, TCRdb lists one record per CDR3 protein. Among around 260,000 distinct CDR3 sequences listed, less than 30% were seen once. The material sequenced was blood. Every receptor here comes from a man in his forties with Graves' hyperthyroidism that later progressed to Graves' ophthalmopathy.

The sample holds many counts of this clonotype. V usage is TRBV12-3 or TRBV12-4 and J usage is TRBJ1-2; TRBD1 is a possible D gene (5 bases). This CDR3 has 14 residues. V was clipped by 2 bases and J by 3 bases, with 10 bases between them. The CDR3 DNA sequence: TGTGCCAGCAGTTTAAGTGGGACCGACTATGGCTACACCTTC. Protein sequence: CASSLSGTDYGYTF.

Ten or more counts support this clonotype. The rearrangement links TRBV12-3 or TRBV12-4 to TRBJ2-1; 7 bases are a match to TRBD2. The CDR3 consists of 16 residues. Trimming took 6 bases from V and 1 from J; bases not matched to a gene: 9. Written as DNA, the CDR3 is TGTGCCAGCAGACGCTCAGCGGGAAGATCCTACAATGAGCAGTTCTTC. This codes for CASRRSAGRSYNEQFF.

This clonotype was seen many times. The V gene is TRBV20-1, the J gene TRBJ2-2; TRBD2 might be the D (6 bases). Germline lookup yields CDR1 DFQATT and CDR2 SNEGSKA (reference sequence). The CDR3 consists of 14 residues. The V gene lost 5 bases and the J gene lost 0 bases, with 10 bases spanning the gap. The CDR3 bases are TGCAGTGCTTCATCTAGCGCGAACACCGGGGAGCTGTTTTTT. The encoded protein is CSASSSANTGELFF.

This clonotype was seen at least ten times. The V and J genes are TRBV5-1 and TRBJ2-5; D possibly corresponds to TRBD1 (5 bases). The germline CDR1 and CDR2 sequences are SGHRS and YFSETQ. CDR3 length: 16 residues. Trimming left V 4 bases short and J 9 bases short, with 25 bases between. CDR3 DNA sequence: TGCGCCAGCAGCCCGAGGCAATCAGGGAAGCAGTCTGCCCAGTACTTC. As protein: CASSPRQSGKQSAQYF.

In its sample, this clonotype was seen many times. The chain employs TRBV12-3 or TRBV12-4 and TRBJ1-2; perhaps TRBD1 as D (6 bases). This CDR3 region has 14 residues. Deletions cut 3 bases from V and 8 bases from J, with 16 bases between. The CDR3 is CASSFDRFDRGYTF. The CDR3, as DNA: TGTGCCAGCAGTTTCGACAGGTTCGATAGAGGCTACACCTTC.

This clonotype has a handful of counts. This CDR3 reads CAWKGGWKPQHF. The CDR3 coding sequence is TGTGCCTGGAAAGGGGGTTGGAAGCCCCAGCATTTT. The chain joins TRBV30 to TRBJ1-5, with a weak D call TRBD1 (6 bases). Trimming stripped 4 bases from V and 8 bases from J, with 12 bases between. Germline lookup yields CDR1 GTSNPN and CDR2 SVGIG (reference sequence). This CDR3 region has 12 residues.

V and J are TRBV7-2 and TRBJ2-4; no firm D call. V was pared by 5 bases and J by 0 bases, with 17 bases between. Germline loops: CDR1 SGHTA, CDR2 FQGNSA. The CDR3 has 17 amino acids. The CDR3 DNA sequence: TGTGCCAGCAGCCTTTACGCGGACCCCAGAGCCAAAAACATTCAGTACTTC. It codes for CASSLYADPRAKNIQYF. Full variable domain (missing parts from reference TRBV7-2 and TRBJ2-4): GAGVSQSPSNKVTEKGKDVELRCDPISGHTALYWYRQSLGQGLEFLIYFQGNSAPDKSGLPSDRFSAERTGGSVSTLTIQRTQQEDSAVYLCASSLYADPRAKNIQYFGAGTRLSVL.

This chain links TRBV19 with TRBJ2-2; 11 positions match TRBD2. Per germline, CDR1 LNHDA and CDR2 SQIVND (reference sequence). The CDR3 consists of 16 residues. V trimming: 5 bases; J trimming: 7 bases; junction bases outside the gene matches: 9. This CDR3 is CASSLGTSGDYGELFF. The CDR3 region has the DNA TGTGCCAGTAGTCTAGGGACTAGCGGAGATTACGGGGAGCTGTTTTTT.

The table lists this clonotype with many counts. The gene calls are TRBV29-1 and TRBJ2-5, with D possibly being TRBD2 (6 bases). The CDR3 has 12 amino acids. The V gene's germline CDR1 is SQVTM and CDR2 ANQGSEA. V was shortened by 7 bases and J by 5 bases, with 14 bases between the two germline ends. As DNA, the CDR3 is TGCAGCGGAGGCAACCGGGGGGAGACCCAGTACTTC. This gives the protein CSGGNRGETQYF.

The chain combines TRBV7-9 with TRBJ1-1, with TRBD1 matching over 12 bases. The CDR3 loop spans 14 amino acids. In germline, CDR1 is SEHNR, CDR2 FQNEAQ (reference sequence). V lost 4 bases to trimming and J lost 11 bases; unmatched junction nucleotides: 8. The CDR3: CASSSRDRGLAAFF. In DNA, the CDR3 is TGTGCCAGCAGCTCCCGGGACAGGGGGCTCGCGGCTTTCTTT.

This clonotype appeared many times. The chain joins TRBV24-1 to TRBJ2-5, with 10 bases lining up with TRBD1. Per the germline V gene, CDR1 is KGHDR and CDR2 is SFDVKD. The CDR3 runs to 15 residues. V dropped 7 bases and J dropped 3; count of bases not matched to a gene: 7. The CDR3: CATSGSGQGEETQYF. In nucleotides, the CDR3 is TGTGCCACCAGCGGCTCCGGACAGGGGGAAGAGACCCAGTACTTC.

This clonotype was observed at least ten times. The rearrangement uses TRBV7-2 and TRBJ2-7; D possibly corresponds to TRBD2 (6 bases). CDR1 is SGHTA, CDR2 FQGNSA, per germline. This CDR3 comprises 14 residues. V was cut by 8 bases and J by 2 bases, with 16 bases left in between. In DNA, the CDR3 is TGTGCCAGCCGGCGGAGCGGGTCGGCCTACGAGCAGTACTTC. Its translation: CASRRSGSAYEQYF.

The CDR3 is CSVVTSPQETQYF. As DNA, the CDR3 is TGCAGCGTTGTTACCAGTCCCCAAGAGACCCAGTACTTC. The genes are TRBV29-1 and TRBJ2-5; unclear D gene. There are 13 residues in the CDR3. Trimming shortened V by 4 bases and J by 1 base, and 10 bases separated the two germline ends. Germline CDR1 reads SQVTM; CDR2 reads ANQGSEA.

The DNA for the CDR3 is TGTGCCAGCAGTTACTCCGTCTCGGGGGGCGGGGGAGATACGCAGTATTTT. Encoded protein: CASSYSVSGGGGDTQYF. J is TRBJ2-3 and V is TRBV6-2 or TRBV6-3; maybe TRBD2 (7 bases). The V end was cut by 0 bases, the J end by 5 bases, with 18 bases between. This CDR3 contains 17 residues. CDR1 is MNHEY and CDR2 is SVGEGT in the germline V gene.

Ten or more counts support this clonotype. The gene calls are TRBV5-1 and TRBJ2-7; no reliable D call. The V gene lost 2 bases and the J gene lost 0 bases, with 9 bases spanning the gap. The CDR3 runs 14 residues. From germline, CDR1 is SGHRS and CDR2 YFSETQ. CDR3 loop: CASSLLDLSYEQYF. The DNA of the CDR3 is TGCGCCAGCAGCTTACTGGACCTCTCCTACGAGCAGTACTTC.

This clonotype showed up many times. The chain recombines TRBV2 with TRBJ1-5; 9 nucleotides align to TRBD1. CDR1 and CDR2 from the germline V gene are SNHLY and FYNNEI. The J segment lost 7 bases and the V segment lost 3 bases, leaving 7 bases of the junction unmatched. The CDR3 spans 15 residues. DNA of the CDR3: TGTGCCAGCAGTGATGGGGACAGGGTTTTGCAGCCCCAGCATTTT. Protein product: CASSDGDRVLQPQHF. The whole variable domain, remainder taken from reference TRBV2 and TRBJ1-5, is EPEVTQTPSHQVTQMGQEVILRCVPISNHLYFYWYRQILGQKVEFLVSFYNNEISEKSEIFDDQFSVERPDGSNFTLKIRSTKLEDSAMYFCASSDGDRVLQPQHFGDGTRLSIL.

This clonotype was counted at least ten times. The CDR3 loop reads CASSLGTGMETQYF. The CDR3 nucleotides read TGCGCCAGCAGCTTGGGGACAGGGATGGAGACCCAGTACTTC. This sequence joins TRBV5-1 and TRBJ2-5; 8 nucleotides agree with TRBD1. CDR1 and CDR2 from the germline V gene are SGHRS and YFSETQ. Trimming took 0 bases from V and 5 from J; bases not matched to a gene: 3. The CDR3 totals 14 residues.

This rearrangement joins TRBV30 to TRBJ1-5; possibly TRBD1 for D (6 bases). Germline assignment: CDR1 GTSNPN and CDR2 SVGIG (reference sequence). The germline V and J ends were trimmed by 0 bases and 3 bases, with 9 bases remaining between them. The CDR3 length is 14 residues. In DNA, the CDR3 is TGTGCCTGGAGTGTCCGGGACATCAATCAGCCCCAGCATTTT. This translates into CAWSVRDINQPQHF.

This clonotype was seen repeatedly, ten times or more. Written as DNA, the CDR3 is TGTGCCAGCCGGATCGGGGACTTTGGAATCGACACTGAAGCTTTCTTT. Protein sequence: CASRIGDFGIDTEAFF. This sequence joins TRBV7-2 and TRBJ1-1; D perhaps matches TRBD1 (5 bases). The CDR3 runs 16 residues. The germline CDR1 and CDR2 sequences are SGHTA and FQGNSA. Trimming removed 8 bases from V and 3 bases from J, with 22 bases in between.